This T cell receptor beta chain was obtained from a study of shared clonotypes between healthy human individuals. Measured with immunoSEQ multiplex PCR; TCRdb has only the in-frame clones, and not every one. The sample lists under 600,000 clones; nearly 98% were seen once. Losses at the gene ends were 7 bases for V and 1 base for J; bases not matched to a gene: 11. The germline V gene has CDR1 SEHNR and CDR2 FQNEAQ (reference sequence). The CDR3 is made up of 17 amino acids. Positively selected for CCR7, the CD45RO-negative cells used as naive CD8 cells excluded terminally differentiated effector memory CD45RA+ cells.

The chain has TRBV7-9 and TRBJ2-2; the match to TRBD1 covers 8 bases. Sequenced: naive CD8+ T cells sorted from blood. This clonotype was obtained from a man under 40 in good health. In DNA form, the CDR3 reads TGTGCCAGCACCCGCTGGGGACAGGACTTGAACACCGGGGAGCTGTTTTTT. Translation: CASTRWGQDLNTGELFF. The whole variable domain, filled in from reference TRBV7-9 and TRBJ2-2, reads DTGVSQNPRHKITKRGQNVTFRCDPISEHNRLYWYRQTLGQGPEFLTYFQNEAQLEKSRLLSDRFSAERPKGSFSTLEIQRTEQGDSAMYLCASTRWGQDLNTGELFFGEGSRLTVL.